This TCR beta chain came from a study of early T cells in non-severe SARS-CoV-2 infection. For the study at large: The authors sequenced bulk RNA from unsorted whole blood, leaving chains unpaired.

Attached unique molecular identifiers marked individual cDNA molecules. TCRdb independently ran MiXCR on the 5' RACE reads; one entry per CDR3 protein. The sample includes 64,000 or so distinct CDR3 sequences, around 11% of them seen just once. Study outcomes and limitations: CD4 and private specificities were missed by VDJdb matching, which favored anti-spike CD8 responses.

Germline trimming cut 6 bases from V and 2 bases from J; bases unmatched to any gene: 6. The CDR3 sequence is 14 residues long. Germline-derived CDR1 and CDR2 are KGHSH and LQKENI. This clonotype was recorded a few times. Its antigen is as yet unknown. The sequencing here drew on whole blood, taken at baseline. V gene TRBV18 combines with J gene TRBJ2-7; 8 positions agree with TRBD1. This sequence was found in an adult who was a healthcare worker with PCR-confirmed SARS-CoV-2 infection or an uninfected control (not recorded which). This CDR3 is CASSPGQAPYEQYF. Here the CDR3 DNA reads TGTGCCAGCTCGCCGGGACAGGCCCCCTACGAGCAGTACTTC. Filled out from reference TRBV18 and TRBJ2-7, the complete variable domain reads NAGVMQNPRHLVRRRGQEARLRCSPMKGHSHVYWYRQLPEEGLKFMVYLQKENIIDESGMPKERFSAEFPKEGPSILRIQQVVRGDSAAYFCASSPGQAPYEQYFGPGTRLTVT.